This TCR beta chain appears in the sequencing data of a study of regulatory T cells in long-lasting Graves disease. TCR beta libraries were built with iRepertoire HTBI primers and Arm-PCR of CDR3 regions. MiXCR, run by TCRdb on the multiplex PCR reads, gives a single entry per CDR3 protein. Among hundreds of thousands of distinct CDR3 sequences listed, about 22% were seen once. This clonotype has at least ten counts. Indicated time point: persistent/refractory GD, antithyroid drugs over 5 years with positive TRAb. Preparation of the TCR library used RNA extracted from PBMCs. CDR1 is SGHAT and CDR2 is FQNNGV in the germline V gene. The CDR3 has 14 residues. V was trimmed by 0 bases and J by 5 bases, leaving 7 bases between them.

The input for sequencing was peripheral blood mononuclear cells (PBMCs), taken when the disease was refractory, from a patient treated with antithyroid drugs. The rearrangement joins TRBV11-2 to TRBJ2-2; possible D gene TRBD2, 5 bases. This receptor was identified in a female donor with Graves disease. This chain's CDR3 is CASSLDPGTGELFF. CDR3 DNA: TGTGCCAGCAGCTTAGATCCGGGGACCGGGGAGCTGTTTTTT.